This T cell receptor (beta chain) was sequenced in a study of T cell changes during pregnancy in multiple sclerosis. TCRdb's copy holds only in-frame clones and misses some; the assay was immunoSEQ multiplex PCR. The sample yields 70,000 to 100,000 clones, 85% to 95% seen once. From germline, CDR1 is SGHRS and CDR2 YFSETQ. Trimming cost V 4 bases and J 7 bases; bases outside gene matches: 5. CDR3 size: 15 residues. The sequence was collected from a female donor with multiple sclerosis, enrolled in a pregnancy study. The starting material was peripheral blood, obtained in the first trimester of pregnancy. This chain uses TRBV5-1 with TRBJ2-1, with 13 bases identical to TRBD2. The CDR3 DNA is TGCGCCAGCAGCCAGACTAGCGGGGGGTTAAATGAGCAGTTCTTC. Translation: CASSQTSGGLNEQFF. Filled out from reference TRBV5-1 and TRBJ2-1, the complete variable domain reads KAGVTQTPRYLIKTRGQQVTLSCSPISGHRSVSWYQQTPGQGLQFLFEYFSETQRNKGNFPGRFSGRQFSNSRSEMNVSTLELGDSALYLCASSQTSGGLNEQFFGPGTRLTVL.